What follows describes a single T cell receptor beta chain. This clone's antigen is unknown. No much larger clone exists at a distance of one base, and base qualities are not known. Sequences SEHNR (CDR1) and FQNEAQ (CDR2) are obtained from the germline V gene (reference sequence). The CDR3 contains 12 residues, cysteine and phenylalanine counted. Left in the record is the CDR3 DNA by itself, 36 bases read in frame from the first base. V is cut by 4 bases and J by 3 bases, and the space between the germline ends is 5 bases. Using the deep immunoSEQ assay, multiplex PCR amplified TCR CDR3 regions from genomic DNA. For each cell subset, the extracted genomic DNA was distributed evenly across all wells of several immunoSEQ 96-well plates, and each plate served as one replicate. Each replicate PCR for sorted subsets received around 200 ng genomic DNA, equal to tens of thousands of T cell genomes. Purified libraries were measured with a Qubit 3.0 fluorometer, size-checked on a Bioanalyzer 2100, and measured again with the KAPA Library Quantification kit. Every immunoSEQ 96-well plate was sequenced on a separate single-read 150-cycle Illumina NextSeq 550 flow cell. The original pipeline was this. Because the immunoSEQ output included only junctional sequences and no quality scores, the filtering could not be the same as the filtering used for full-length reads. To assign V/J genes and CDR3, sequences were annotated against IMGT germline references using PyIR, a Python wrapper for IgBLAST v1.9. Reads were filtered out if the reads had weak V/J assignments (E-value above 1e-6), no CDR3, stop codons, out-of-frame junctions, or ambiguous translated residues. V3J clonotypes were defined by identical inferred V gene, J gene, and CDR3 amino acid sequence. Percentage overlap between repertoires was computed as shared unique clonotypes divided by the size of the smaller repertoire. Three approaches were used to assess repertoire richness: RTK rarefaction, the Chao1 estimator, and Recon v2.1 estimates of unobserved clonotypes. Generation probabilities for all TCRbeta clonotypes obtained by the gDNA method from a handful of donors were computed using OLGA. TCRdb took over this immuneACCESS table, retaining in-frame rearrangements with V and J assigned. Such tables are incomplete; in checked studies, under half of the missing clones stem from an unresolved V gene, and the remainder is unexplained. Clone size and the V and J calls come from that table; the DNA yielded D and trimming. Recorded for this sample are about 1.5 million clones; 98% of them occurred a single time. The top ten constitute about 0.4% of the sample.

The sample comes from a study of shared clonotypes between healthy human individuals (dated by TCRdb to about 2020). Broadly, across the study: A couple of women and three men aged 18 to 49 years were included in the cohort. Libraries were prepared and TCR repertoires were sequenced by different laboratories using diverse techniques, in order to increase sequencing depth and limit assay-specific biases. Each donor's leukapheresis produced roughly between about 0.8 and 8.9 billion PBMCs. For each donor, CD4 naive and CD4 memory were each given three plates, CD8 naive was given two plates, and CD8 memory was given one plate. To estimate repertoire size and how much clonotypes are shared between individuals, the study performed deep sequencing of blood TCR repertoires from five healthy adults.

Overall study outcomes, separate from this receptor: When several donors were compared, the shared fraction of clonotypes was about 5.5% for naive CD4, 3.5% to 4% for naive CD8, about 2.5% for memory CD4, and about 0.36% for memory CD8. Naive subsets generally had larger estimated clonotype richness than memory subsets. Higher generation probabilities were observed for clonotypes shared by all four sorted-subset donors than for non-shared clonotypes. Because the study included a small number of donors, the genetic and exposure-history diversity represented was limited. Rarefaction of sorted-subset datasets indicated incomplete sequencing despite the large sequencing depth. Only blood was sampled, and tissue TCR repertoires likely differ from those in blood. Based on pairwise subsampling, the degree of clonotype sharing among donors was expected to be affected by sequencing depth.

Donors were healthy HIV-negative adults with no recently reported acute infections or vaccinations. All donors were Caucasian adults living in Nashville, Tennessee, USA. CD4+ T cells were enriched by magnetic negative selection; naive cells were then positively selected on CD45RA, and the negative fraction formed the memory subset. After blood collection by leukapheresis, PBMCs were isolated using Ficoll-Histopaque density gradient centrifugation and then cryopreserved in the vapor phase of liquid nitrogen. Purity and quantity of every magnetically sorted T cell population were checked by analytical flow cytometry. Genomic DNA was isolated from every sorted fraction and measured by UV absorbance on a Nanodrop 2000c.

The V and J genes are TRBV7-9 and TRBJ2-3, with no reliable assignment of the D segment. The clonotype comes from a young man in good health. Sequenced sample: naive CD4+ T cells sorted from blood. The meaning of the sample's cell subset or site label: CD45RA+ positively selected. The CDR3 has the sequence CASSWKTDTQYF. The nucleotide sequence is given as TGTGCCAGCAGCTGGAAAACAGATACGCAGTATTTT.